This T cell receptor (beta chain) derives from a study of blood T cell repertoires in COVID-19. TCRdb's table, derived via immunoSEQ multiplex PCR, lists solely in-frame clones and lacks some. The table records under 200,000 clones, 60% to 85% of them present only once. V was trimmed by 1 base and J by 2 bases, leaving 9 bases between them. Germline V gene data show CDR1 as LGHDT and CDR2 as YNNKEL (reference sequence). The CDR3 is 14 residues long. This chain links TRBV3-1 (or the pseudogene TRBV3-2) with TRBJ2-7; TRBD2 is a possible D gene (6 bases). The sequenced sample consisted of peripheral blood. The sequence derives from a man aged 55 to 70 with acute or convalescent COVID-19. The CDR3 sequence: CASSQGLVTYEQYF. Written as DNA, the CDR3 is TGTGCCAGCAGCCAAGGACTAGTAACCTACGAGCAGTACTTC.